The rows below give T cell receptor beta chains drawn from one sample of a study of regulatory T cells in long-lasting Graves disease. TCRdb reprocessed the multiplex PCR reads via MiXCR and lists one record per CDR3 protein. The data hold roughly 500,000 distinct CDR3 sequences, with 13% observed a single time. These same data were also listed under a study on T cells in Graves' hyperthyroidism and ophthalmopathy.

Source: peripheral blood mononuclear cells (PBMCs), taken at new diagnosis, from a patient treated with antithyroid drugs. The receptors shown here come from a young man with Graves disease. The CDR3 runs from the conserved cysteine through the conserved F or W. D genes are given only for firm matches. Clone size is given for some rows only: seen once, a few or many times, or a class if the clone is expanded.

j_call clone_size v_call d_call cdr3_aa cdr3_nt
TRBJ2-3 few TRBV18 . CASSPLDIRDTDTQYF TGTGCCAGCTCACCCCTGGACATCCGAGACACAGATACGCAGTATTTT
TRBJ2-5 many TRBV20-1 . CSEGGAAGETQYF TGCAGTGAAGGAGGGGCAGCCGGAGAGACCCAGTACTTC
TRBJ2-5 many TRBV3-1 TRBD2 CASTRLAGGAQETQYF TGTGCCAGCACCCGGTTAGCGGGAGGGGCCCAAGAGACCCAGTACTTC
TRBJ1-1 many TRBV3-1 . CASRTNGNTEAFF TGTGCCAGCCGGACGAATGGGAACACTGAAGCTTTCTTT
TRBJ2-3 many TRBV2 TRBD1 CASGTVEDTQYF TGTGCCAGCGGGACAGTTGAAGATACGCAGTATTTT
TRBJ1-2 . TRBV7-2 . CASSPRPSTSYGYTF TGTGCCAGCAGCCCCCGCCCATCGACGAGCTATGGCTACACCTTC
TRBJ1-2 many TRBV6-1 TRBD1 CASSPPPRTGFGYTF TGTGCCAGCAGTCCCCCACCTAGGACAGGCTTCGGCTACACCTTC
TRBJ2-1 few TRBV3-1 . CASGRWAGDNNEQFF TGTGCCAGCGGCCGGTGGGCAGGGGATAACAATGAGCAGTTCTTC
TRBJ2-3 many TRBV28 TRBD1 CASSYSWTGKGTQYF TGTGCCAGCAGCTACTCATGGACAGGGAAGGGTACGCAGTATTTT
TRBJ1-4 many TRBV12-3/TRBV12-4 . CASSRQATNEKLFF TGTGCCAGCAGTAGACAGGCAACTAATGAAAAACTGTTTTTT
TRBJ1-4 . TRBV2 . CASIGGRGVEKLFF TGTGCCAGCATTGGGGGCCGCGGGGTGGAAAAACTGTTTTTT
TRBJ2-2 many TRBV29-1 . CSVEDPAGADTGELFF TGCAGCGTTGAAGATCCCGCTGGAGCCGACACCGGGGAGCTGTTTTTT
TRBJ2-5 . TRBV7-9 . CASSLGGGRETQYF TGTGCCAGCAGCTTAGGTGGGGGGCGCGAGACCCAGTACTTC
TRBJ2-3 many TRBV7-3 . CASSSTGVSTDTQYF TGTGCCAGCAGCTCGACGGGGGTTAGCACAGATACGCAGTATTTT
TRBJ2-3 . TRBV20-1 TRBD2 CSAKRGTSETDTQYF TGCAGTGCAAAACGCGGGACTAGCGAGACAGATACGCAGTATTTT
TRBJ2-1 many TRBV6-5 . CASSSLGIKQFF TGTGCCAGCAGTTCCTTGGGGATTAAGCAGTTCTTC
TRBJ2-1 many TRBV27 TRBD2 CASSGGLAHNEQFF TGTGCCAGCAGTGGGGGACTAGCCCACAATGAGCAGTTCTTC
TRBJ2-3 many TRBV20-1 . CSAASVGADTQYF TGCAGTGCCGCTAGCGTAGGCGCAGATACGCAGTATTTT
TRBJ2-7 . TRBV4-1 . CASSQDRMRKGPYEQYF TGCGCCAGCAGCCAAGATAGGATGAGAAAGGGCCCCTACGAGCAGTACTTC
TRBJ2-1 many TRBV9 TRBD2 CASSATSERYNEQFF TGTGCCAGCAGCGCGACTAGCGAGAGATACAATGAGCAGTTCTTC
TRBJ2-1 many TRBV20-1 . CSASFYNEQFF TGCAGTGCTAGTTTCTACAATGAGCAGTTCTTC
TRBJ1-6 many TRBV11-2 . CASSLVGETLHF TGTGCCAGCAGCTTAGTAGGGGAAACCCTCCACTTT
TRBJ1-5 many TRBV7-2 . CASSLVDRSRSNLNQPQHF TGTGCCAGCAGCTTAGTCGACCGCTCGCGGAGCAACCTTAATCAGCCCCAGCATTTT
TRBJ2-7 many TRBV6-1 TRBD1 CASSANRGQGFYVYEQYF TGTGCCAGCAGTGCAAACAGGGGACAGGGATTCTACGTCTACGAGCAGTACTTC
TRBJ2-5 many TRBV7-2 . CASSLEVFQETQYF TGTGCCAGCAGCTTAGAGGTATTCCAAGAGACCCAGTACTTC
TRBJ2-2 many TRBV27 . CASSLRGSTGELFF TGTGCCAGCAGTTTACGAGGGAGCACCGGGGAGCTGTTTTTT
TRBJ1-1 few TRBV5-6 . CASSLVAGSMNTEAFF TGTGCCAGCAGCTTGGTAGCGGGTTCGATGAACACTGAAGCTTTCTTT
TRBJ2-3 many TRBV7-3 . CASSLKVDTQYF TGTGCCAGCAGCCTCAAAGTAGATACGCAGTATTTT
TRBJ2-2 . TRBV20-1 TRBD2 CSALHSGRATGELFF TGCAGTGCCTTACATAGCGGGAGGGCCACCGGGGAGCTGTTTTTT
TRBJ1-5 many TRBV18 . CASSPNTNQPQHF TGTGCCAGCTCACCAAACACGAATCAGCCCCAGCATTTT
TRBJ2-2 many TRBV5-1 TRBD2 CASSSELAGGTGELFF TGCGCCAGCAGCTCGGAACTAGCGGGAGGTACCGGGGAGCTGTTTTTT
TRBJ1-6 . TRBV6-5 . CASSYLPDINSPLHF TGTGCCAGCAGTTACCTGCCGGACATCAATTCACCCCTCCACTTT
TRBJ1-1 many TRBV12-3/TRBV12-4 . CASSRGRSEAFF TGTGCCAGCAGTCGCGGGCGATCTGAAGCTTTCTTT
TRBJ2-7 many TRBV7-2 TRBD2 CASSPGLAYKQYF TGTGCCAGCAGCCCAGGACTAGCCTACAAGCAGTACTTC
TRBJ1-1 few TRBV6-9 . CASSYLQGLAEAFF TGTGCCAGCAGTTACCTACAGGGATTGGCTGAAGCTTTCTTT
TRBJ1-2 . TRBV7-2 TRBD1 CASSLVGTENYGYTF TGTGCCAGCAGCTTAGTTGGGACAGAGAACTATGGCTACACCTTC
TRBJ2-7 many TRBV3-1 . CASSLKSEAIYEQYF TGTGCCAGCAGCCTCAAGTCAGAAGCGATCTACGAGCAGTACTTC
TRBJ2-5 many TRBV27 TRBD1 CASSLKGTVLETQYF TGTGCCAGCAGTTTAAAGGGGACAGTATTAGAGACCCAGTACTTC
TRBJ2-4 . TRBV20-1 TRBD2 CSAPSGLAKNIQYF TGCAGTGCCCCTAGCGGTCTAGCCAAAAACATTCAGTACTTC
TRBJ2-1 . TRBV18 . CASSPPAAGGAGEQFF TGTGCCAGCTCACCACCGGCGGCCGGGGGAGCGGGTGAGCAGTTCTTC
TRBJ2-2 few TRBV24-1 . CATSDLWRPGELFF TGTGCCACCAGTGATTTGTGGAGACCCGGGGAGCTGTTTTTT
TRBJ1-1 . TRBV11-3 . CASSPERSTEAFF TGTGCCAGCAGTCCAGAGAGGAGCACTGAAGCTTTCTTT
TRBJ1-2 many TRBV27 TRBD1 CASSITGGGDGYTF TGTGCCAGCAGTATAACAGGGGGCGGAGACGGCTACACCTTC
TRBJ2-3 . TRBV18 . CASSDLQGPTDTQYF TGTGCCAGCTCCGACCTACAGGGCCCCACAGATACGCAGTATTTT
TRBJ2-7 few TRBV4-1 . CASSQDPRQGGYEQYF TGCGCCAGCAGCCAAGATCCACGACAAGGAGGTTACGAGCAGTACTTC
TRBJ1-2 many TRBV3-1 TRBD1 CASNDRADYGYTF TGTGCCAGCAACGACAGGGCGGACTATGGCTACACCTTC
TRBJ2-7 many TRBV27 . CASSLPEPAPLISYEQYF TGTGCCAGCAGTTTACCCGAGCCCGCCCCCCTGATAAGCTACGAGCAGTACTTC
TRBJ1-1 few TRBV19 TRBD1 CASSPRDRWMNTEAFF TGTGCCAGTAGTCCAAGGGACAGATGGATGAACACTGAAGCTTTCTTT
TRBJ2-3 . TRBV19 TRBD2 CASSMRRELTDTQYF TGTGCCAGTAGTATGCGGCGGGAGCTCACAGATACGCAGTATTTT
TRBJ2-5 many TRBV7-7 . CASSPQGGQDETQYF TGTGCCAGCAGCCCGCAGGGCGGGCAAGATGAGACCCAGTACTTC